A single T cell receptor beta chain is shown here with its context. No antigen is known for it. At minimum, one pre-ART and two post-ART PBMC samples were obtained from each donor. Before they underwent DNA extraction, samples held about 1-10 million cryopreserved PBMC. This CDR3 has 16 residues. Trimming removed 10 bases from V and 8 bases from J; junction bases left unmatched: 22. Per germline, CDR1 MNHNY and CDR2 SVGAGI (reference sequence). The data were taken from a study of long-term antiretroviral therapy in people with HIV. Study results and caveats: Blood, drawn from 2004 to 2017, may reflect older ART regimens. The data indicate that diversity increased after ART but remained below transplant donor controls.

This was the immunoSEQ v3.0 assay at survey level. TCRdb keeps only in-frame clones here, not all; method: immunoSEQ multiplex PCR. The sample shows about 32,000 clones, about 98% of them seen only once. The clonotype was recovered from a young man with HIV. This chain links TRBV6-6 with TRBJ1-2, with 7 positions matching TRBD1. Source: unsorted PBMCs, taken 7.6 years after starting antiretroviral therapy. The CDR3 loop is CATGGRWQGVFMGYTF. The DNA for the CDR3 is TGTGCCACCGGGGGAAGGTGGCAGGGGGTTTTCATGGGCTACACCTTC.